Listed below are T cell receptor beta chains from one sample, sequenced in a study of cytomegalovirus exposure and HLA in healthy donors. TCRdb's copy holds only in-frame clones and misses some; the assay was immunoSEQ multiplex PCR. The table shows around 110,000 clones, with approximately 81% occurring only once. What was sequenced was PBMCs. Receptor source: a man aged 25-45 years in good health and CMV-seropositive. The CDR3 runs from the conserved cysteine through the conserved F or W. The D gene is left open where the match is weak. Clone size is shown for a subset of rows, as once, few, many or a class of expanded clone.

size	V	J	D	DNA	CDR3
once	TRBV7-8	TRBJ2-5	NA	TGTGCCAGCAGCCGGGCAAGGGGGAAGGAGACCCAGTACTTC	CASSRARGKETQYF
NA	TRBV6-5	TRBJ1-1	TRBD1	TGTGCCAGCAGTTACTCGAGGGGGCCAGGTGAAGCTTTCTTT	CASSYSRGPGEAFF
NA	TRBV7-2	TRBJ2-7	TRBD2	TGTGCCAGCAGCCGCGGGACTAGCGGATGGGAGCAGTACTTC	CASSRGTSGWEQYF
NA	TRBV30	TRBJ2-7	NA	TGTGCCTGGAGTGGAGAACAGGGCCCCCCCGAGCAGTACTTC	CAWSGEQGPPEQYF
few	TRBV5-4	TRBJ2-5	NA	TGTGCCAGCAGCAAAATCGGGAGTCGGGAGACCCAGTACTTC	CASSKIGSRETQYF
once	TRBV11-3	TRBJ2-7	NA	TGTGCCAGCAGCTTATTTCCGACAAAGAGCTCCTACGAGCAGTACTTC	CASSLFPTKSSYEQYF
NA	TRBV5-8	TRBJ2-7	TRBD1	TGTGCCAGCAGCTGGCGGACAGGACATGCCTACGAGCAGTACTTC	CASSWRTGHAYEQYF
NA	TRBV29-1	TRBJ1-1	TRBD1	TGCAGCGGGGCCCGGACAGGGATGAACACTGAAGCTTTCTTT	CSGARTGMNTEAFF
NA	TRBV7-8	TRBJ2-5	NA	TGTGCCAGCAGCTCCTTCGGAGAGACCCAGTACTTC	CASSSFGETQYF
few	TRBV7-9	TRBJ1-2	NA	TGTGCCAGCAGGTCAACTAAAGATCGACCCTATGGCTACACCTTC	CASRSTKDRPYGYTF
NA	TRBV11-3	TRBJ1-1	NA	TGTGCCAGCAGCCCCCTCCCCGGGACTTACACTGAAGCTTTCTTT	CASSPLPGTYTEAFF
NA	TRBV28	TRBJ2-7	TRBD1	TGTGCCAGCAGTTTACCGGGACAGGGGGCGGACTACGAGCAGTACTTC	CASSLPGQGADYEQYF
NA	TRBV7-7	TRBJ2-1	NA	TGTGCTAGCAGCCCCTTTTCGCTTGAGGATGAGCAGTTCTTC	CASSPFSLEDEQFF
NA	TRBV9	TRBJ2-7	NA	TGTGCCAGCAGCCATTCAAAACTTTCCGGGTCACGGGGCTCCTACGAGCAGTACTTC	CASSHSKLSGSRGSYEQYF
NA	TRBV7-2	TRBJ1-5	NA	TGTGCCAGCAGCTTAGGGGGAGGGCGTGAGAAGAGGTCCCAGCATTTT	CASSLGGGREKRSQHF
NA	TRBV9	TRBJ2-1	TRBD1	TGTGCCAGCAGCGTAGTGGGGACAGGGGGCATGGGTGAGCAGTTCTTC	CASSVVGTGGMGEQFF
NA	TRBV4-3	TRBJ2-7	TRBD1	TGCGCCAGCAGCCAACGGGACAGACTAAACTACGAGCAGTACTTC	CASSQRDRLNYEQYF
once	TRBV7-6	TRBJ1-3	NA	TGTGCCAGCAGCTTAGAGGCACAGGGTCCTGGAAACACCATATATTTT	CASSLEAQGPGNTIYF
NA	TRBV5-4	TRBJ2-7	NA	TGTGCCAGCAGCTTGGGAGGGGAGGAATCCTACGAGCAGTACTTC	CASSLGGEESYEQYF
NA	TRBV9	TRBJ2-6	TRBD1	TGTGCCAGCAGGGGAGAAAAGGGACAGGGGGCGTCTGGGGCCAACGTCCTGACTTTC	CASRGEKGQGASGANVLTF
NA	TRBV5-1	TRBJ1-1	NA	TGCGCCAGCAGCTACCAACAGGGAATCAACACTGAAGCTTTCTTT	CASSYQQGINTEAFF
NA	TRBV4-3	TRBJ2-7	TRBD1	TGCGCCAGCAGCCAAGGGAGGACAGGGGGAACCTACGAGCAGTACTTC	CASSQGRTGGTYEQYF
NA	TRBV6-7	TRBJ2-7	TRBD1	TGTGCCAGCAGTCACGGGACAGTGTACTACGAGCAGTACTTC	CASSHGTVYYEQYF
NA	TRBV5-1	TRBJ1-1	NA	TGCGCCAGCAGCTTCGCGAGCGGGGGCTACACTGAAGCTTTCTTT	CASSFASGGYTEAFF
NA	TRBV2	TRBJ2-3	TRBD2	TGTGCCAGCAGTCGACTAGCGGGTACAGATACGCAGTATTTT	CASSRLAGTDTQYF
once	TRBV4-1	TRBJ2-7	TRBD1	TGCGCCAGCAGCCAAGGGTCCGGGACAGGGGCAGGTGAGCAGTACTTC	CASSQGSGTGAGEQYF
NA	TRBV5-4	TRBJ2-6	TRBD2	TGTGCCAGCAGCCCCCGGCTGGGAGGGTCTACTGGGGCCAACGGCCTGACTTTC	CASSPRLGGSTGANGLTF
NA	TRBV7-8	TRBJ2-2	TRBD1	TGTGCCAGCAGCTCGCCGACAGGGGGCGTACACGGGGAGCTGTTTTTT	CASSSPTGGVHGELFF